The T cell receptor beta chain described here comes from a study of T cell responses to AZD1222 COVID-19 vaccine. V gave up 8 bases and J gave up 7 bases, with 9 bases separating them. CDR3 length equals 12 residues. The study, taken as a whole, reports: CD4 TCRs associated with vaccination spanned spike, dominating at 160-218 and 743-854. Close to half of all spike-specific TCRs reportedly target regions of the variants that are unmutated. Sampling that yielded the repertoires occurred only after the peak T cell response. Donors, mostly white British, included more females; clonal diversity was possibly underestimated.

Notes on this clone: The antigen remains unidentified.

Assay: immunoSEQ multiplex PCR; the TCRdb copy retains only in-frame clones and omits some. Found here are 250,000 to 300,000 clones, 94% of them singletons; the top ten hold around 0.5%. Here the sequenced sample was peripheral blood, taken 28 days after the second AZD1222 dose. The chain is built from TRBV12-3 or TRBV12-4 and TRBJ1-6, with D possibly TRBD1 on 5 matching bases. The receptor was isolated from an adult who received the AZD1222 COVID-19 vaccine. The CDR3, as DNA: TGTGCCAGCGGGAGGGGAAATTCACCCCTCCACTTT. Encoded protein: CASGRGNSPLHF.